The clone carrying this T cell receptor (beta chain) was detected ten times or more. As processed by the authors: Reference gene primer amplification in the assay estimated nucleated cell counts. Repertoires were generated with immunoSEQ multiplex PCR, while TCRdb's copy carries only in-frame clones and drops some. V, J and clone size are taken as reported in that table, and D and trimming were inferred from the DNA itself. The sample includes about 61,000 clones, around 73% seen only once; the top ten take 20% to 25%. The sample originates from a study of blood T cell repertoires in COVID-19. The wider study: Samples representing acute and convalescent COVID-19 were sourced from the United States, Italy and Spain.

V dropped 2 bases and J dropped 3; count of bases not matched to a gene: 6. The CDR3 loop spans 15 amino acids. CDR1 and CDR2 from the germline V gene are MGHDK and SYGVNS. Sample: peripheral blood. The receptor's source is a man older than 75 with active or convalescent COVID-19. The rearrangement joins TRBV25-1 to TRBJ2-7; 8 bases map to TRBD1. This CDR3 is CASSEEGTGYYEQYF. For the CDR3, the DNA is TGTGCCAGCAGTGAAGAAGGGACAGGCTACTACGAGCAGTACTTC.